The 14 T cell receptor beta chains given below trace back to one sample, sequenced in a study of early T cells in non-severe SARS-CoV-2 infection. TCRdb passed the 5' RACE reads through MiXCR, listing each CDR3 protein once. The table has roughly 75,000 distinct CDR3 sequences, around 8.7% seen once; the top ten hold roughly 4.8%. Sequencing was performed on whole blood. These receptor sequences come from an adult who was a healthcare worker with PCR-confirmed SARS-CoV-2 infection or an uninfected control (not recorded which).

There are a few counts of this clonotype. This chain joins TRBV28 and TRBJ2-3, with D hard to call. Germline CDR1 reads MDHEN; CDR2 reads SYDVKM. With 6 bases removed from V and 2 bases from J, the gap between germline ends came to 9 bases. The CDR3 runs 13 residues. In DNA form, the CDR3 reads TGTGCCAGCAGACCTACCCCCACAGATACGCAGTATTTT. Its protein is CASRPTPTDTQYF.

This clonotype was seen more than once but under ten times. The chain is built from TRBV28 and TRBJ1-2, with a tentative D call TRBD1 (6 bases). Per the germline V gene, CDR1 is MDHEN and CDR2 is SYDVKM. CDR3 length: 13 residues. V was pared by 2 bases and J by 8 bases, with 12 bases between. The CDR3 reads CASSLGGGVGYTF. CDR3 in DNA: TGTGCCAGCAGTTTAGGAGGGGGAGTAGGCTACACCTTC.

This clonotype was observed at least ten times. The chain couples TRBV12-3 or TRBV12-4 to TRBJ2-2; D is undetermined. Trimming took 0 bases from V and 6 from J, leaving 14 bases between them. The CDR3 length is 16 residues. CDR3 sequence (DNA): TGTGCCAGCAGTTTAGCGGAAGTCCTGAAGGCCGGGGAGCTGTTTTTT. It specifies CASSLAEVLKAGELFF.

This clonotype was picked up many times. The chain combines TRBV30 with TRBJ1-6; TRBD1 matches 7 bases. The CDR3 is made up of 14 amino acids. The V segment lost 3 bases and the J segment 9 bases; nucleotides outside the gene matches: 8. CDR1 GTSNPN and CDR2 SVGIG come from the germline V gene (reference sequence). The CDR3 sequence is CAWRAGQQISPLHF. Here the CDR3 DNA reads TGTGCCTGGAGAGCGGGACAGCAGATTTCACCCCTCCACTTT.

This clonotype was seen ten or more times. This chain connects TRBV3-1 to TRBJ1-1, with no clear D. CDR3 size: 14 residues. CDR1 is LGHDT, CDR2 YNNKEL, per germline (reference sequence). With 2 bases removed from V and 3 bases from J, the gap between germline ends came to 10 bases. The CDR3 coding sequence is TGTGCCAGCAGCCAACAGTTAAGGTACACTGAAGCTTTCTTT. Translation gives CASSQQLRYTEAFF.

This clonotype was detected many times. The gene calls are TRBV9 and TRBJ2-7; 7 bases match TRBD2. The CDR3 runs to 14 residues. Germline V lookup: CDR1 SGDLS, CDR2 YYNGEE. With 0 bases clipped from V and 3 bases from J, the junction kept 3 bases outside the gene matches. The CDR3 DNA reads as TGTGCCAGCAGCGTAGCTCCTAGCGGCTACGAGCAGTACTTC. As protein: CASSVAPSGYEQYF.

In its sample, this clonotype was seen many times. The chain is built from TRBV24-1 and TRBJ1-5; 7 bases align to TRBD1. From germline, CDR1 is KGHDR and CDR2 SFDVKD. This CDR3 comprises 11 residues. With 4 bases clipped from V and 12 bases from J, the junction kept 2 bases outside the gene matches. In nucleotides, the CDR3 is TGTGCCACCAGTGACGGGACAGTCCAGCATTTT. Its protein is CATSDGTVQHF.

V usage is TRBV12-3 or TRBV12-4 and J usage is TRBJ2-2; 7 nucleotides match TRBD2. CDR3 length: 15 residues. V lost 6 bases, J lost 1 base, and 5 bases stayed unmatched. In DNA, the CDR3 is TGTGCCAGCAGAATATCTAGCGGGAACACCGGGGAGCTGTTTTTT. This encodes CASRISSGNTGELFF.

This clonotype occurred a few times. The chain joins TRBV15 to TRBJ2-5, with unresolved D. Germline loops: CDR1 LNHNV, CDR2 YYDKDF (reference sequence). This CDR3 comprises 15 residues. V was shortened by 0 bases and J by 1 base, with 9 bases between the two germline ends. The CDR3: CATSRDPSAQETQYF. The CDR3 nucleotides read TGTGCCACCAGCAGAGATCCCAGCGCCCAAGAGACCCAGTACTTC.

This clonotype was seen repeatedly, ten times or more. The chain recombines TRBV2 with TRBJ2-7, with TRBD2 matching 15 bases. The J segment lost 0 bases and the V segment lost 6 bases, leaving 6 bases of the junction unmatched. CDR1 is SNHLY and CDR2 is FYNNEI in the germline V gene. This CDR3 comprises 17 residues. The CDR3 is CASSGTSGRPSSYEQYF. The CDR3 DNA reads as TGTGCCAGCAGCGGGACTAGCGGGAGGCCGAGCTCCTACGAGCAGTACTTC.

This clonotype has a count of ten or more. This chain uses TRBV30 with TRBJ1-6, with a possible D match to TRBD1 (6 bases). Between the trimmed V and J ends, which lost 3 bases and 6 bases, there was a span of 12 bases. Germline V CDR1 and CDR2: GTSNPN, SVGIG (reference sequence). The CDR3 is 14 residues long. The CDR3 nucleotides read TGTGCCTGGAGGGGGGCCTCAAGTAATTCACCCCTCCACTTT. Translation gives CAWRGASSNSPLHF.

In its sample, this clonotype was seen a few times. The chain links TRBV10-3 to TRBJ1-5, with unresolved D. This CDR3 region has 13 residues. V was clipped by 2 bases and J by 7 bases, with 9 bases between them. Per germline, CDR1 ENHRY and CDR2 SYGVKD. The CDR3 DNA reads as TGTGCCATCAGTGAGGATACTGGGCAGCCCCAGCATTTT. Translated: CAISEDTGQPQHF.

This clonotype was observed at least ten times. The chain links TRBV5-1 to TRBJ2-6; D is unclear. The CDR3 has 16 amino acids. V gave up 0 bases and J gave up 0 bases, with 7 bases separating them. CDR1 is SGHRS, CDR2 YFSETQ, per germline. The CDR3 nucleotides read TGCGCCAGCAGCTTGGCCTCGGGCTCTGGGGCCAACGTCCTGACTTTC. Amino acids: CASSLASGSGANVLTF.

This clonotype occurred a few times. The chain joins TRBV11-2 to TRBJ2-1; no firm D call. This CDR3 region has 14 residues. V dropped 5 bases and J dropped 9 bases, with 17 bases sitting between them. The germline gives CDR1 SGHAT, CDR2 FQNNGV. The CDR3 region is CASSQPPLWAEQFF. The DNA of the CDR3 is TGTGCCAGCAGCCAGCCCCCACTTTGGGCTGAGCAGTTCTTC.